This T cell receptor beta chain was identified during a study of blood T cell repertoires in COVID-19. Study-level information: Collection of acute and convalescent COVID-19 samples took place in the United States, Italy and Spain. Nucleic acid was either cDNA or gDNA, and it came from T cells, B-cell-depleted T cells, or PBMCs.

The CDR3 is 14 residues long. Germline CDR1 reads SGHRS; CDR2 reads YFSETQ. V was pared by 2 bases and J by 7 bases, with 3 bases of the junction left unmatched. In the original processing: Counts of nucleated cells, estimated from reference gene primer amplification, were obtained. Profiling relied on immunoSEQ multiplex PCR, and the TCRdb table lists in-frame clones only, not all of them. V, J and clone size were drawn from that table, and D and trimming were deduced from the DNA. The table has approximately 55,000 clones, about 80% seen once. The clonotype was recovered from a man aged 30-40 years with COVID-19, enrolled during active disease. The chain couples TRBV5-1 to TRBJ2-2; 9 bases agree with TRBD2. The sequenced sample consisted of peripheral blood. This chain's CDR3 is CASSFLAGNGELFF. The CDR3 DNA sequence: TGCGCCAGCAGCTTTCTAGCGGGGAACGGGGAGCTGTTTTTT.